The TCR beta chain described here comes from a study of T cell changes during pregnancy in multiple sclerosis. Assay used: immunoSEQ multiplex PCR; TCRdb lists only in-frame clones, some missing. The table lists 75,000 to 95,000 clones, approximately 90% of them singletons, with approximately 0.99% in the top ten. The J segment lost 7 bases and the V segment lost 0 bases, leaving 4 bases of the junction unmatched. The CDR3 covers 15 residues. Germline V CDR1 and CDR2: SGDLS, YYNGEE. This clonotype was obtained from a female donor with multiple sclerosis, enrolled in a pregnancy study. The chain joins TRBV9 to TRBJ2-1, with TRBD2 matching 10 bases. This specimen consisted of peripheral blood, obtained before pregnancy. As DNA, the CDR3 is TGTGCCAGCAGCGTAGAAGGACTAGCGGCTAATGAGCAGTTCTTC. This sequence encodes CASSVEGLAANEQFF.